Presented here are 5 T cell receptor beta chains from one specimen sequenced in a study of control samples from healthy donors and cancer patients. Here immunoSEQ multiplex PCR was the method, and the copy in TCRdb shows in-frame clones only, minus some. This sample has 100,000 to 150,000 clones, with 91% found just once. Sequenced sample: blood. The receptors here all came from a man between 18 and 35 years old in good health.

CDR3: CASSQVGELNYGYTF. The CDR3, as DNA: TGTGCCAGCAGCCAAGTAGGGGAGCTTAACTATGGCTACACCTTC. The chain combines TRBV14 with TRBJ1-2; D perhaps matches TRBD1 (5 bases). Trimming stripped 1 base from V and 1 base from J, with 10 bases between. In germline, CDR1 is SGHDN, CDR2 FVKESK. The CDR3 sequence is 15 residues long.

The genes are TRBV3-1 (or the pseudogene TRBV3-2) and TRBJ1-2, with no clear D. V shed 0 bases and J shed 7 bases, with 12 bases lying between them. Germline CDR1 reads LGHDT; CDR2 reads YNNKEL (reference sequence). The CDR3 loop spans 14 amino acids. The CDR3 reads CASSQENGAPGYTF. Written as DNA, the CDR3 is TGTGCCAGCAGCCAAGAGAACGGAGCCCCTGGCTACACCTTC.

The V and J genes are TRBV27 and TRBJ1-6; 7 bases match TRBD1. The CDR3 has 17 residues. V was pared by 7 bases and J by 3 bases, with 12 bases of the junction left unmatched. The V gene's germline CDR1 is MNHEY and CDR2 SMNVEV (reference sequence). CDR3 in amino acids: CASMTPGQSFYNSPLHF. The CDR3 bases are TGTGCCAGCATGACACCGGGACAGTCCTTCTATAATTCACCCCTCCACTTT.

The chain couples TRBV5-6 to TRBJ2-5, with D hard to call. Germline CDR1 reads SGHDT; CDR2 reads YYEEEE. This CDR3 contains 13 residues. The V end was cut by 0 bases, the J end by 4 bases, with 7 bases between. The CDR3 nucleotides are TGTGCCAGCAGCTTGGCTGGTTCAGAGACCCAGTACTTC. Translated: CASSLAGSETQYF. Together with reference TRBV5-6 and TRBJ2-5, the CDR3 gives the full variable domain: DAGVTQSPTHLIKTRGQQVTLRCSPKSGHDTVSWYQQALGQGPQFIFQYYEEEERQRGNFPDRFSGHQFPNYSSELNVNALLLGDSALYLCASSLAGSETQYFGPGTRLLVL.

The chain recombines TRBV7-2 with TRBJ1-2; D perhaps matches TRBD1 (5 bases). Germline CDR1 and CDR2: SGHTA and FQGNSA. The CDR3 sequence is 16 residues long. Trimming took off 6 bases at V and 3 bases at J, with 20 bases between the two ends. CDR3 bases: TGTGCCAGCAGGACTGCGGAAGGGGATACCTACTATGGCTACACCTTC. Translation gives CASRTAEGDTYYGYTF.